This entry features one T cell receptor beta chain sequence. No cognate antigen has been identified for it. No much larger clone is present one base from it, and per-base qualities are unavailable. TCRbeta CDR3 regions were amplified from genomic DNA by means of the immunoSEQ Assay, a bias-controlled multiplex PCR. Concerning the study's data processing: Nucleated cell counts per sample were estimated from amplification of reference gene primers within the assay. To quantify the absolute abundance of each unique TCRbeta CDR3 rearrangement, sequence reads were collapsed and filtered. Productive Simpson clonality was computed per sample as the square root of Simpson's diversity index over productive rearrangements. TCRdb mirrors the immuneACCESS table, restricted to in-frame sequences. Some clones are absent from its copies; in checked studies, under half trace to an unresolved V gene, and the reason for the others is unknown. That table supplies the V and J calls and clone size; D and trimming were determined from the DNA. In this sample the table shows roughly 250,000 clones, around 83% of which occur a single time. The ten largest clones take up roughly 12% of the sample.

The sample is drawn from a study of blood T cell repertoires in COVID-19 (dated by TCRdb to the early 2020s). With respect to the entire study: Samples from collaborators originated in the United States, Italy and Spain and spanned both the acute and convalescent phases of COVID-19. The prospective study material was composed of cDNA or gDNA derived from T cells, B-cell-depleted T cells, or PBMCs. The dataset comprised deeply sampled blood TCRbeta repertoires from subjects exposed to, actively infected with, or recovered from COVID-19. The repertoires were released in a freely available public database intended as a resource for research on the immune response to SARS-CoV-2. The samples were drawn from the first 160 participants of the ongoing ImmuneRACE study and from more than 1,000 subjects provided by 6 global collaborators. The sample metadata nearly always contained a de-identified subject ID, COVID-19 status, age in years and sex. Where HLA class I and class II types were available, the types were taken from metadata supplied by the sample provider, not from assay-based typing. Study-wide findings and limitations: The quantity of clinical and demographic metadata differed by source and by participant and was supplied without curation.

Whole blood was collected in K2EDTA tubes by collaborating institutions according to the institutions' own protocols. Collaborator samples were shipped for TCRbeta analysis as frozen whole blood, isolated PBMCs, or DNA extracted from either sample type. V trim: 6 bases; J trim: 2 bases; unmatched bases: 4. The CDR3 runs 13 amino acids, cysteine and phenylalanine included. Just CDR3 DNA is preserved here, 39 bases in frame from base 1. The germline V gene provides CDR1 MNHEY and CDR2 SVGAGI. Sequenced: peripheral blood. The V gene is TRBV6-5 and the J gene is TRBJ2-7; 7 central bases correspond to TRBD1. The TCR was taken from a woman aged 55-75 years with active or convalescent COVID-19. The nucleotides are TGTGCCAGCAGACGGGGACAGACCTACGAGCAGTACTTC. This sequence encodes CASRRGQTYEQYF.